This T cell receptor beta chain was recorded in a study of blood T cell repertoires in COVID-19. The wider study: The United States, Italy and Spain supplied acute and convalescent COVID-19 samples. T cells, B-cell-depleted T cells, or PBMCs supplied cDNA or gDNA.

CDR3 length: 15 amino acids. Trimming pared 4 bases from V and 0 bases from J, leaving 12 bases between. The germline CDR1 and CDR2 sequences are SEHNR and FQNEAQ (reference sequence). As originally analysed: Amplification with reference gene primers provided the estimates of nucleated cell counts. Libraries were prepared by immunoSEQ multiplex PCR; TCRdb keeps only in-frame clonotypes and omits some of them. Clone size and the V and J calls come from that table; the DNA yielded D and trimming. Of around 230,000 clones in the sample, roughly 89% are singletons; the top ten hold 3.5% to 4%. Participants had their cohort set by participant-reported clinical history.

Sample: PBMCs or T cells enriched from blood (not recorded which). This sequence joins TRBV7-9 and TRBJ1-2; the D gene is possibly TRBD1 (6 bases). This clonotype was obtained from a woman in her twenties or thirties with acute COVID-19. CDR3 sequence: CASSSVDSPNYGYTF. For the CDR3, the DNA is TGTGCCAGCAGCTCCGTGGACAGTCCTAACTATGGCTACACCTTC.